The 21 T cell receptor beta chains below were found in one sample sequenced in a study of blood T cell repertoires in COVID-19. Clones were sequenced by immunoSEQ multiplex PCR, and TCRdb holds only the in-frame ones, with some missing. This table holds some 160,000 clones, 85% to 90% found once. The sequencing input was peripheral blood. The receptor source for this set is a woman aged 70-85 years with COVID-19, enrolled during active disease.

The J gene is TRBJ2-7, the V gene TRBV6-5, with TRBD1 matching 8 bases. J lost 7 bases, V lost 0 bases, and 8 bases had no gene match. Germline values: CDR1 MNHEY, CDR2 SVGAGI. The CDR3 totals 15 residues. Written as DNA, the CDR3 is TGTGCCAGCAGTTACTCCCAGGGGGCCCCCCTAGAGCAGTACTTC. Protein sequence: CASSYSQGAPLEQYF.

This clone has at least ten counts. The V gene is TRBV28, the J gene TRBJ2-7; the match to TRBD1 covers 8 bases. CDR3 length: 14 residues. The trim removed 6 bases at V and 5 bases at J, leaving 9 bases unmatched. CDR1 is MDHEN and CDR2 is SYDVKM in the germline V gene. CDR3 protein: CASRMPGGINEQYF. In nucleotides, the CDR3 is TGTGCCAGCAGGATGCCAGGGGGCATAAACGAGCAGTACTTC.

V gene TRBV19 combines with J gene TRBJ1-4, with D possibly matching TRBD1 (6 bases). There are 16 residues in the CDR3. V lost 4 bases and J lost 0, with 12 bases in between. Looked up from germline, CDR1 is LNHDA and CDR2 is SQIVND (reference sequence). CDR3: CASSSGGGATNEKLFF. The CDR3 DNA reads TGTGCCAGTAGTAGCGGGGGCGGGGCAACTAATGAAAAACTGTTTTTT.

This clone was found once. The gene calls are TRBV7-3 and TRBJ1-1; D possibly corresponds to TRBD1 (5 bases). V lost 1 base to trimming and J lost 1 base, with 10 bases between them. The CDR3 contains 15 residues. In germline, CDR1 is SGHTA, CDR2 FQGTGA. The CDR3 loop reads CASSLRGQRNTEAFF. CDR3 DNA: TGTGCCAGCAGCTTAAGGGGCCAGAGGAACACTGAAGCTTTCTTT.

This clone was recorded once. V usage is TRBV19 and J usage is TRBJ2-5, with D possibly being TRBD1 (5 bases). The CDR3 is made up of 15 amino acids. The V gene's germline CDR1 is LNHDA and CDR2 SQIVND (reference sequence). Trimming stripped 5 bases from V and 4 bases from J, with 17 bases between. CDR3 residues: CASSSSDNPGETQYF. The CDR3 DNA is TGTGCCAGTAGTTCGTCGGACAACCCAGGAGAGACCCAGTACTTC.

The CDR3 here is CASSVEGGSGNTIYF. CDR3 sequence (DNA): TGTGCCAGCAGCGTAGAAGGAGGGTCTGGAAACACCATATATTTT. The rearrangement uses TRBV9 and TRBJ1-3; no definite D call. CDR1 SGDLS and CDR2 YYNGEE come from the germline V gene. V lost 0 bases to trimming and J lost 1 base, with 8 bases between them. This CDR3 spans 15 amino acids.

The chain links TRBV5-1 to TRBJ1-2, with D maybe TRBD1 (5 bases). The germline CDR1 and CDR2 sequences are SGHRS and YFSETQ. This CDR3 region has 13 residues. Deletions cut 0 bases from V and 6 bases from J, with 9 bases between. The chain's CDR3 is CASSLAVGDGYTF. CDR3 DNA sequence: TGCGCCAGCAGCTTGGCGGTAGGGGATGGCTACACCTTC.

V gene TRBV7-7 combines with J gene TRBJ1-1; perhaps TRBD1 as D (5 bases). The V end was cut by 6 bases, the J end by 2 bases, with 10 bases between. Germline CDR1 is SSHAT and CDR2 is FNYEAQ (reference sequence). The CDR3 is 13 amino acids. Here the CDR3 DNA reads TGTGCCAGCAGGTTGACAGTCAACACTGAAGCTTTCTTT. This translates into CASRLTVNTEAFF.

This clone was counted only a few times. The V gene is TRBV10-3, the J gene TRBJ2-7; 10 bases are shared with TRBD1. CDR3 length: 15 amino acids. V was pared by 2 bases and J by 5 bases, with 6 bases of the junction left unmatched. Germline assignment: CDR1 ENHRY and CDR2 SYGVKD. CDR3 bases: TGTGCCATCAGTGAGGAGGACAGGGGGATCCACGAGCAGTACTTC. It specifies CAISEEDRGIHEQYF.

The V call is TRBV9, the J call TRBJ2-1; 11 nucleotides agree with TRBD1. After removal of 5 bases from V and 3 bases from J, the junction contained 7 bases not matched to a gene. Germline loops: CDR1 SGDLS, CDR2 YYNGEE. The CDR3 length is 16 residues. The CDR3 loop reads CASSSGTGGFYNEQFF. CDR3 sequence (DNA): TGTGCCAGCAGTTCTGGGACAGGGGGATTCTACAATGAGCAGTTCTTC.

The chain links TRBV10-3 to TRBJ2-1, with 9 bases identical to TRBD2. V was clipped by 4 bases and J by 0 bases; unmatched bases: 1. Germline V gene data show CDR1 as ENHRY and CDR2 as SYGVKD. This CDR3 has 15 amino acids. The CDR3 loop reads CAISVTSGSYNEQFF. CDR3 nucleotide sequence: TGTGCCATCAGTGTGACTAGCGGCTCCTACAATGAGCAGTTCTTC.

V usage is TRBV3-1 (or the pseudogene TRBV3-2) and J usage is TRBJ1-2; D ambiguous. The CDR3 sequence is 13 residues long. CDR1 is LGHDT and CDR2 is YNNKEL in the germline V gene (reference sequence). Trimming removed 8 bases from V and 1 base from J, with 11 bases in between. The CDR3 region has the DNA TGTGCCAGCGGTGGCATGTTTAACTATGGCTACACCTTC. It encodes CASGGMFNYGYTF.

This chain uses TRBV30 with TRBJ1-5; perhaps TRBD1 as D (5 bases). The CDR3 sequence is 15 residues long. CDR1 GTSNPN and CDR2 SVGIG come from the germline V gene (reference sequence). Trimming removed 0 bases from V and 0 bases from J, with 9 bases in between. CDR3: CAWSVDSNSNQPQHF. CDR3 bases: TGTGCCTGGAGTGTAGACAGTAATAGCAATCAGCCCCAGCATTTT.

The J gene is TRBJ2-5, the V gene TRBV5-4; D may be TRBD1 (6 bases). Trimming took off 4 bases at V and 4 bases at J, with 8 bases between the two ends. Germline CDR1 and CDR2: SGHNT and YYREEE (reference sequence). The CDR3 covers 12 residues. The CDR3 region is CASSPGAETQYF. The CDR3 region has the DNA TGTGCCAGCAGCCCAGGGGCAGAGACCCAGTACTTC.

Comment on this clone: Other DNA sequences in this sample translate to the same CDR3. The genes are TRBV9 and TRBJ2-7; 8 nucleotides line up with TRBD1. The ends lost 4 bases at V and 3 bases at J; junction bases unmatched: 6. CDR1 is SGDLS, CDR2 YYNGEE, per germline. This CDR3 has 14 residues. CDR3: CASSPGGGRYEQYF. CDR3 in DNA: TGTGCCAGCAGCCCAGGGGGCGGCCGCTACGAGCAGTACTTC.

The genes are TRBV19 and TRBJ2-5, with TRBD1 identical over 8 bases. Germline V gene sequence: CDR1 LNHDA, CDR2 SQIVND (reference sequence). There are 13 residues in the CDR3. V shed 5 bases, J shed 4 bases, and the junction held 3 bases outside the gene matches. CDR3 region: CASSETGGETQYF. CDR3 sequence (DNA): TGTGCCAGTAGTGAAACAGGGGGAGAGACCCAGTACTTC. The variable domain in full, with the rest retrieved from reference TRBV19 and TRBJ2-5, is DGGITQSPKYLFRKEGQNVTLSCEQNLNHDAMYWYRQDPGQGLRLIYYSQIVNDFQKGDIAEGYSVSREKKESFPLTVTSAQKNPTAFYLCASSETGGETQYFGPGTRLLVL.

The rearrangement links TRBV7-2 to TRBJ2-3; 9 positions agree with TRBD1. CDR1 SGHTA and CDR2 FQGNSA come from the germline V gene. This CDR3 region has 15 residues. V was pared by 2 bases and J by 4 bases, with 4 bases of the junction left unmatched. CDR3 loop: CASSLLGQGSDTQYF. For the CDR3, the DNA is TGTGCCAGCAGCTTATTAGGACAGGGGTCAGATACGCAGTATTTT.

The rearrangement links TRBV18 to TRBJ1-4; no clear D gene. Per the germline V gene, CDR1 is KGHSH and CDR2 is LQKENI. Trimming left V 1 base short and J 0 bases short, with 6 bases between. CDR3 length: 15 amino acids. The CDR3 loop reads CASSPQRPTNEKLFF. The CDR3, as DNA: TGTGCCAGCTCACCACAGAGGCCAACTAATGAAAAACTGTTTTTT.

The chain links TRBV25-1 to TRBJ1-2, with a tentative D call TRBD1 (5 bases). This CDR3 has 13 amino acids. V was cut by 4 bases and J by 8 bases, with 14 bases left in between. Germline CDR1 is MGHDK and CDR2 is SYGVNS. The CDR3 loop reads CASSARGAGGYTF. The CDR3 region has the DNA TGTGCCAGCAGTGCCCGCGGGGCGGGGGGCTACACCTTC.

The chain employs TRBV18 and TRBJ2-7; tentatively, D is TRBD1 (7 bases). V lost 3 bases and J lost 2, with 14 bases in between. CDR3 length: 15 amino acids. Germline lookup yields CDR1 KGHSH and CDR2 LQKENI. In DNA, the CDR3 is TGTGCCAGCTCACCTTCGACAGGGACTCCCTACGAGCAGTACTTC. It specifies CASSPSTGTPYEQYF. The variable domain in full, with the rest retrieved from reference TRBV18 and TRBJ2-7, is NAGVMQNPRHLVRRRGQEARLRCSPMKGHSHVYWYRQLPEEGLKFMVYLQKENIIDESGMPKERFSAEFPKEGPSILRIQQVVRGDSAAYFCASSPSTGTPYEQYFGPGTRLTVT.

This chain connects TRBV19 to TRBJ2-3, with TRBD1 matching 9 bases. Per the germline V gene, CDR1 is LNHDA and CDR2 is SQIVND (reference sequence). V shed 5 bases, J shed 4 bases, and the junction held 7 bases outside the gene matches. The length of the CDR3 is 15 residues. DNA for the CDR3: TGTGCCAGTAGTTCCCCGGACAGGGGATCAGATACGCAGTATTTT. It translates to CASSSPDRGSDTQYF.